Sequencing of this TCR beta chain was carried out in a study of shared clonotypes between healthy human individuals. The CDR3 is 17 residues long. Germline values: CDR1 SGHDN, CDR2 FVKESK. Unmatched junction bases numbered 12, after V lost 0 bases and J lost 5 bases. A CD45RA+ naive subset and a CD45RA-negative memory subset were split from CD4+ cells. The repertoire was sequenced with immunoSEQ multiplex PCR; TCRdb's copy has only in-frame clones and lacks some. Seen here are roughly 1,600,000 clones, just under 99% observed once, and the top ten hold roughly 0.35%. The V call is TRBV14, the J call TRBJ1-2, with 7 bases lining up with TRBD1. Sequencing input: naive CD4+ T cells sorted from blood. Subset: CD45RA+ positively selected. This TCR was recovered from a man aged 25-45 years in good health. The CDR3 loop reads CASSQDLPGTAPYGYTF. The CDR3 DNA reads TGTGCCAGCAGCCAAGATTTACCCGGGACAGCGCCGTATGGCTACACCTTC. The entire variable domain, with the rest obtained from reference TRBV14 and TRBJ1-2, is as follows: EAGVTQFPSHSVIEKGQTVTLRCDPISGHDNLYWYRRVMGKEIKFLLHFVKESKQDESGMPNNRFLAERTGGTYSTLKVQPAELEDSGVYFCASSQDLPGTAPYGYTFGSGTRLTVV.